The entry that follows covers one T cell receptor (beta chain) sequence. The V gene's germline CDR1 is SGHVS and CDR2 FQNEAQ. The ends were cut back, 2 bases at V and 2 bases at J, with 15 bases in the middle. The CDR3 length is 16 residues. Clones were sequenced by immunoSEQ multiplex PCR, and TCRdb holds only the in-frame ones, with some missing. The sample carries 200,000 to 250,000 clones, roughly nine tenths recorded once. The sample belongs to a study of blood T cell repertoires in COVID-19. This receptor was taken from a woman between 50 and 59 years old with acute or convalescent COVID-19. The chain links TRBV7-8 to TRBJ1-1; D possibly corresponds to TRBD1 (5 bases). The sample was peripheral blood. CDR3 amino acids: CASSLREGSLNTEAFF. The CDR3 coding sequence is TGTGCCAGCAGCTTAAGGGAGGGGAGCCTAAACACTGAAGCTTTCTTT.